Here is one T cell receptor (beta chain) with its context. Its antigen is undetermined. V dropped 0 bases and J dropped 2 bases, with 11 bases sitting between them. Germline CDR1 GTSNPN, CDR2 SVGIG (reference sequence). The CDR3 length is 15 residues. The sample is drawn from a study of OX40 agonist ivuxolimab in advanced cancers. Looking at the study overall: Hepatocellular carcinoma, melanoma, renal cell or head and neck cancer affected the dose-escalation patients. Eligibility admitted prior anti-PD-1, anti-PD-L1 or anti-CTLA-4 therapy; around 42% had some. Study findings and constraints: There was clonal expansion of CD4+ and CD8+ blood T cells by week 6 at 0.1 to 3.0 mg/kg.

The table came from immunoSEQ multiplex PCR; TCRdb's copy has only in-frame clones and leaves some out. The sample includes approximately 86,000 clones, roughly 84% seen only once; the top ten take roughly 6%. At baseline, cycle 4 day 1, and cycle 7 day 1, blood was sampled. This rearrangement joins TRBV30 to TRBJ2-1, with D perhaps being TRBD1 or TRBD2 (5 bases each). Source: CD4+ or CD8+ T cells sorted from blood, taken in a trial of the OX40 agonist ivuxolimab. The TCR comes from an adult with an advanced solid tumor such as melanoma, head and neck, liver or kidney cancer. CDR3 sequence (DNA): TGTGCCTGGAGTGTTGGTCAGGGACCCTACAATGAGCAGTTCTTC. It is translated as CAWSVGQGPYNEQFF. Based on the CDR3 plus reference TRBV30 and TRBJ2-1, the full variable domain is SQTIHQWPATLVQPVGSPLSLECTVEGTSNPNLYWYRQAAGRGLQLLFYSVGIGQISSEVPQNLSASRPQDRQFILSSKKLLLSDSGFYLCAWSVGQGPYNEQFFGPGTRLTVL.